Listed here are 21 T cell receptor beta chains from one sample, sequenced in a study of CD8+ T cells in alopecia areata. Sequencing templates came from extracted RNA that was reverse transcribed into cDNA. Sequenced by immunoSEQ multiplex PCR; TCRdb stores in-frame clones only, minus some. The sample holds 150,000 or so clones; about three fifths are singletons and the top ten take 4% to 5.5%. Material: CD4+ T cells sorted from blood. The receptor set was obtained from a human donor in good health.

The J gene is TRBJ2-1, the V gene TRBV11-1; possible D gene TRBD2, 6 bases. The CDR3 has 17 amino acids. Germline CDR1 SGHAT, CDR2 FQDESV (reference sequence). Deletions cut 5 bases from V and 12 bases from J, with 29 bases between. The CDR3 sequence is CASSVRTTGLADQGQFF. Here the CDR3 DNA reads TGTGCCAGCAGCGTACGAACTACGGGACTCGCCGACCAAGGGCAGTTCTTC.

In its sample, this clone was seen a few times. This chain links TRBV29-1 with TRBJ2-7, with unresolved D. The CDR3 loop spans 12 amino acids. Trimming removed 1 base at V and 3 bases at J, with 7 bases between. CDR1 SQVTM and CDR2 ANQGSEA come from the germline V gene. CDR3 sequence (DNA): TGCAGCGTTGAAGGGCAGAACTACGAGCAGTACTTC. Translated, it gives CSVEGQNYEQYF.

This CDR3 is CASTEGQGGRGQHF. CDR3 DNA sequence: TGTGCCAGCACCGAGGGACAGGGGGGACGGGGCCAGCATTTT. The chain recombines TRBV6-6 with TRBJ1-5, with 11 bases aligning to TRBD1. CDR3 length equals 14 residues. Germline CDR1 MNHNY, CDR2 SVGAGI (reference sequence). The J segment lost 12 bases and the V segment lost 7 bases, leaving 11 bases of the junction unmatched.

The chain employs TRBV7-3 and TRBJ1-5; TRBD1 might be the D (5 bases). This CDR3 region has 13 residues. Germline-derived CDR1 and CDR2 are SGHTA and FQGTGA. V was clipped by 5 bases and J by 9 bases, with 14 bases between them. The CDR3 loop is CASSQQAGRPQHF. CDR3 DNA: TGTGCCAGCAGCCAACAAGCAGGGCGGCCCCAGCATTTT.

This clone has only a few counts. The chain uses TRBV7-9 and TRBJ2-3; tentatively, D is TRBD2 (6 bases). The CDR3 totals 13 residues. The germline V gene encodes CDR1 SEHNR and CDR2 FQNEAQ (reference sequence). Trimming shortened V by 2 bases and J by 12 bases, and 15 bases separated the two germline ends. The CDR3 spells CASSLLAELEQYF. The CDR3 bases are TGTGCCAGCAGCTTATTAGCGGAACTCGAACAGTATTTT.

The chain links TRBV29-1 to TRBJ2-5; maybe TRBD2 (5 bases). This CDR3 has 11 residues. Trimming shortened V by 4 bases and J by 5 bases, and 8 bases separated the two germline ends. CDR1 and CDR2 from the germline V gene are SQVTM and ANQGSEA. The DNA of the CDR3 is TGCAGCGTTGCCACGGGGGAGACCCAGTACTTC. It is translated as CSVATGETQYF.

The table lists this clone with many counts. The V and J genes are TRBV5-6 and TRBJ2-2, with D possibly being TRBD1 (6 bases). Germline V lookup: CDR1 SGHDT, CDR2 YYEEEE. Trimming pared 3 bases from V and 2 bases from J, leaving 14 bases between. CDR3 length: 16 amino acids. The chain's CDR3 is CASSSLGQTNTGELFF. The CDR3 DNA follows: TGTGCCAGCAGCTCTCTCGGACAGACAAACACCGGGGAGCTGTTTTTT.

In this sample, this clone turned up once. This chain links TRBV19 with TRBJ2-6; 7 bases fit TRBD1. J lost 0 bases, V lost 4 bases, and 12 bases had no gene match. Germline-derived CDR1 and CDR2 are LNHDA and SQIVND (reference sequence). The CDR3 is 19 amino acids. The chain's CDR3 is CASSTSGTASYSGANVLTF. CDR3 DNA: TGTGCCAGTAGTACGTCCGGGACAGCGAGTTACTCTGGGGCCAACGTCCTGACTTTC.

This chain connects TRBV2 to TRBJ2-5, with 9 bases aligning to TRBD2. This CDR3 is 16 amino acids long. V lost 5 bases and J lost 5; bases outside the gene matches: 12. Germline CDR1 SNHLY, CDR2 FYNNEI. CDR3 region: CASSLPTSGTGETQYF. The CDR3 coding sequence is TGTGCCAGCAGTCTTCCGACTAGCGGAACGGGGGAGACCCAGTACTTC. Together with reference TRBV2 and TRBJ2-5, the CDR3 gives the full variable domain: EPEVTQTPSHQVTQMGQEVILRCVPISNHLYFYWYRQILGQKVEFLVSFYNNEISEKSEIFDDQFSVERPDGSNFTLKIRSTKLEDSAMYFCASSLPTSGTGETQYFGPGTRLLVL.

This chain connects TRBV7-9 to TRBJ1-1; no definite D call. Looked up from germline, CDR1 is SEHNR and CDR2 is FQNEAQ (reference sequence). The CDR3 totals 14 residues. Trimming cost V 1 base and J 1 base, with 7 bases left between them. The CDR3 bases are TGTGCCAGCAGCTTAGGGGGAGGGAACACTGAAGCTTTCTTT. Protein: CASSLGGGNTEAFF.

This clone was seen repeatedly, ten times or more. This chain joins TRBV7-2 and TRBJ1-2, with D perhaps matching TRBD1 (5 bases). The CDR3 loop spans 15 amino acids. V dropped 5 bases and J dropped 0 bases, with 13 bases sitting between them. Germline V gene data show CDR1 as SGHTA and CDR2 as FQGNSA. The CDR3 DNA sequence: TGTGCCAGCAGCCGACGTACGACAGCTAACTATGGCTACACCTTC. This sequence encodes CASSRRTTANYGYTF.

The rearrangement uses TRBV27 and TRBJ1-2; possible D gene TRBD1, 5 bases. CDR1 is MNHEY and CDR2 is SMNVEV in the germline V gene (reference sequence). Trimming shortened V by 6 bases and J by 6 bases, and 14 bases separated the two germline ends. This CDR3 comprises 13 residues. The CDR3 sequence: CASRHTPGDGYTF. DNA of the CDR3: TGTGCCAGCAGGCATACGCCGGGGGATGGCTACACCTTC.

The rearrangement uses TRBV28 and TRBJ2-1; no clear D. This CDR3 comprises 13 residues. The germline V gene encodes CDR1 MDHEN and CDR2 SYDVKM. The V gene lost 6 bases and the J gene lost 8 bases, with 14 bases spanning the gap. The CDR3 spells CASRGGRWDEQFF. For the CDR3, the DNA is TGTGCCAGCAGGGGCGGAAGATGGGATGAGCAGTTCTTC.

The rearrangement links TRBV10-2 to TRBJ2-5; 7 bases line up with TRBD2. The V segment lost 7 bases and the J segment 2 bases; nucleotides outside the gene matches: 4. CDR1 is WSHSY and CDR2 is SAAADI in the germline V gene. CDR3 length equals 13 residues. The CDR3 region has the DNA TGCGCCAGCAAGGGGACTATGCAAGAGACCCAGTACTTC. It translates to CASKGTMQETQYF.

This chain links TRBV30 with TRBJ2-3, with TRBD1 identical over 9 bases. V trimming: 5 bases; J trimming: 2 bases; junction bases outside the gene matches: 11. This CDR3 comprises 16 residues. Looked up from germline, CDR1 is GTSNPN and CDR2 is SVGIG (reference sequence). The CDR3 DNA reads TGTGCCTGGGGTAAAGACAGGGGGATTAACACAGATACGCAGTATTTT. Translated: CAWGKDRGINTDTQYF.

CDR3 sequence reads: CASSPSGSLRGKQFF. CDR3 in DNA: TGTGCCAGCAGCCCCAGCGGGAGTTTGCGGGGGAAACAGTTCTTC. V gene TRBV5-6 combines with J gene TRBJ2-1; TRBD2 matches 8 bases. The CDR3 totals 15 residues. Losses at the gene ends were 4 bases for V and 13 bases for J; bases not matched to a gene: 16. Germline V CDR1 and CDR2: SGHDT, YYEEEE.

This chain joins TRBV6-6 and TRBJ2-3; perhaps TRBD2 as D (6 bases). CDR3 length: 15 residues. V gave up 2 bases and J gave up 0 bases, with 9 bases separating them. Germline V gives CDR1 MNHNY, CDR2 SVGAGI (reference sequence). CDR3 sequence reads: CASSYLAPSTDTQYF. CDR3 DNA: TGTGCCAGCAGTTACCTAGCGCCTAGCACAGATACGCAGTATTTT.

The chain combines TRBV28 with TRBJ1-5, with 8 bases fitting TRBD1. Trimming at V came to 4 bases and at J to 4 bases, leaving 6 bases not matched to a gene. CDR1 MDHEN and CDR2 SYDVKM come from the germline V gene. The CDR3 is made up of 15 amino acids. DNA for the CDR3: TGTGCCAGCAGTTCCTCCGGGACAGGTAATCAGCCCCAGCATTTT. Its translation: CASSSSGTGNQPQHF.

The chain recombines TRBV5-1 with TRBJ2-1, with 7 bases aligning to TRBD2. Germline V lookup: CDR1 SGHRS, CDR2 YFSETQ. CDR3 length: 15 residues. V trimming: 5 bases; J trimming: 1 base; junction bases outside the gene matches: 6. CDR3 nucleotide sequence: TGCGCCAGCAGGCAAGATAGCGGGTCCTACAATGAGCAGTTCTTC. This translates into CASRQDSGSYNEQFF.

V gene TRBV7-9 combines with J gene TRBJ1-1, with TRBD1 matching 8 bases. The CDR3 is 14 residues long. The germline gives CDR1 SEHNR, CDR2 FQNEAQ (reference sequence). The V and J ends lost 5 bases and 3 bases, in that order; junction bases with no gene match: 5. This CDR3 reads CASSRTGRDTEAFF. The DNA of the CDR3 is TGTGCCAGCAGCAGGACAGGGAGGGACACTGAAGCTTTCTTT.

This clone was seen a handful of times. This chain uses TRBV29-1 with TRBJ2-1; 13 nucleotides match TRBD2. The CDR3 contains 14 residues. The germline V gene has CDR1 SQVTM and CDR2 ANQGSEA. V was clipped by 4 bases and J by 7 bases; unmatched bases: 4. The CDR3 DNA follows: TGCAGCGTTGGGACTAGCGGGAGTCCGAATGAGCAGTTCTTC. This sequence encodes CSVGTSGSPNEQFF.